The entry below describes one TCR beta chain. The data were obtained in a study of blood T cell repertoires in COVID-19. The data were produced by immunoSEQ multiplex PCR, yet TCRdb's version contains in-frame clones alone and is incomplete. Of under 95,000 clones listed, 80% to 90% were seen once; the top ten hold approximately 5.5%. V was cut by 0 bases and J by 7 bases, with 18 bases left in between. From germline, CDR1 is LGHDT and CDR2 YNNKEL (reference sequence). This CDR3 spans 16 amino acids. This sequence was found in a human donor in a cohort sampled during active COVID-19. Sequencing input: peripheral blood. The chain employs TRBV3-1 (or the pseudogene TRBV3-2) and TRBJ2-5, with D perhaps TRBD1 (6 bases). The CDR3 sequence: CASSQDVSGTIVTQYF. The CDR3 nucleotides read TGTGCCAGCAGCCAAGATGTTTCGGGGACAATAGTGACCCAGTACTTC.